This T cell receptor (beta chain) derives from a study of early T cells in non-severe SARS-CoV-2 infection. Study overall: Alpha and beta chains were unpaired, from unsorted whole-blood bulk RNA. Overall study findings and caveats: The VDJdb matching leaned toward anti-spike CD8 responses and overlooked private and CD4 specificities.

Germline CDR1 and CDR2: MDHEN and SYDVKM. Trimming removed 7 bases from V and 0 bases from J, with 14 bases in between. The CDR3 runs to 15 residues. Attached unique molecular identifiers marked individual cDNA molecules. One entry per CDR3 protein results from TCRdb running MiXCR on the 5' RACE reads. Of 60,000 to 70,000 distinct CDR3 sequences listed, over 4.5% were seen once; the top ten hold about 3%. To note about this clonotype: The antigen is undetermined.

The genes are TRBV28 and TRBJ2-3; D is possibly TRBD1 or TRBD2 (5 bases each). This receptor was obtained from an adult who was a healthcare worker with PCR-confirmed SARS-CoV-2 infection or an uninfected control (not recorded which). The source was whole blood, collected at baseline. The CDR3 sequence: CASNSAGASTDTQYF. CDR3 nucleotide sequence: TGTGCCAGCAATTCCGCCGGGGCAAGCACAGATACGCAGTATTTT.